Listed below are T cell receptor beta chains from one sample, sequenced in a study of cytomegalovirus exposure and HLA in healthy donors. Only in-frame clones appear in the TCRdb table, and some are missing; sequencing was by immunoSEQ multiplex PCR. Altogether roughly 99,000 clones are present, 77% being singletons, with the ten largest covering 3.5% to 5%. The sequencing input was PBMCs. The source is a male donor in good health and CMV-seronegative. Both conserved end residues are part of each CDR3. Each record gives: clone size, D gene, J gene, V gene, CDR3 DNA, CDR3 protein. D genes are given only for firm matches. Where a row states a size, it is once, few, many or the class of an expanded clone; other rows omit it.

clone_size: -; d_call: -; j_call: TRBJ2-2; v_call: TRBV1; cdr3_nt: TGCACCAGCAGCCCAGTTGGTGCGGGAGGGCACACCGGGGAGCTGTTTTTT; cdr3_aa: CTSSPVGAGGHTGELFF
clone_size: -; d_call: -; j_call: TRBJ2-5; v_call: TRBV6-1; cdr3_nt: TGTGCCAGCAGCCCTACCGGTCCACAAGAGACCCAGTACTTC; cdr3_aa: CASSPTGPQETQYF
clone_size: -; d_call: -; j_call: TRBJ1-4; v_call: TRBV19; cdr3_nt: TGTGCCAGTAGTATGAGGATGACAGGTCAGAATGAAAAACTGTTTTTT; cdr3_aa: CASSMRMTGQNEKLFF
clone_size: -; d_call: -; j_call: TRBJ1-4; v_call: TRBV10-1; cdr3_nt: TGCGCCAGCAGTAACCGGGACAAGGGTAGCTTTGAAAAACTGTTTTTT; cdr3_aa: CASSNRDKGSFEKLFF
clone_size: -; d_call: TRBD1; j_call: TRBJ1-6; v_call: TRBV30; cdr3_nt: TGTGCCTGGAAGACAGGGGAACTCTATAATTCACCCCTCCACTTT; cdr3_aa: CAWKTGELYNSPLHF
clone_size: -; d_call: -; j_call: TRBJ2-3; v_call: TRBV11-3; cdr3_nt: TGTGCCAGCAGCTTAGATAGTAGCACAGATACGCAGTATTTT; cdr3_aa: CASSLDSSTDTQYF
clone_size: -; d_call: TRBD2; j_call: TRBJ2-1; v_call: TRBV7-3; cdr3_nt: TGTGCCAGCAGCTTAATCGGACTAGCGGGACTCTCCTACAATGAGCAGTTCTTC; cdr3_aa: CASSLIGLAGLSYNEQFF
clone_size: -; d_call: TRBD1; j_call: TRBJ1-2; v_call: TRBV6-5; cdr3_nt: TGTGCCAGCAGTGGGACAGGGAAGCCTTATGGCTACACCTTC; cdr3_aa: CASSGTGKPYGYTF
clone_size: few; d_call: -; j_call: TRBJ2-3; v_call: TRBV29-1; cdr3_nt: TGCAGCGTGAGGACCCTCGGGGCAGATACGCAGTATTTT; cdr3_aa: CSVRTLGADTQYF
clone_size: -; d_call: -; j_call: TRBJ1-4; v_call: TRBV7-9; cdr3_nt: TGTGCCAGCAGTTCTCACGGTGCAACTAATGAAAAACTGTTTTTT; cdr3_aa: CASSSHGATNEKLFF
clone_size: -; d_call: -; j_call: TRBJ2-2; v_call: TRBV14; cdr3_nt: TGTGCCAGCAGAGATATGGGGGCTGTCACCGGGGAGCTGTTTTTT; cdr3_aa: CASRDMGAVTGELFF
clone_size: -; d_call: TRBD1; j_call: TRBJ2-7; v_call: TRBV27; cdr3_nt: TGTGCCAGCAGAGAGGGACAGGGACCGTCCTACGAGCAGTACTTC; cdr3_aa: CASREGQGPSYEQYF
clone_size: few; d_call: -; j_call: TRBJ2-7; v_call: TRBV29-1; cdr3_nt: TGCAGCGTGACAGACAGTGTCCCCTACGAGCAGTACTTC; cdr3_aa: CSVTDSVPYEQYF
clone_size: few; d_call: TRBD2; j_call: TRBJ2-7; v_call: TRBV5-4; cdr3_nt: TGTGCCAGCAGCTTGACTAGCGGGAGTTACGAGCAGTACTTC; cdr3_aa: CASSLTSGSYEQYF
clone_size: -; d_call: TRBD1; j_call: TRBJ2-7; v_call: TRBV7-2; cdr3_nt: TGTGCCAGCAGCTTCTCACTGACAGGGTGGATGTACGAGCAGTACTTC; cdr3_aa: CASSFSLTGWMYEQYF
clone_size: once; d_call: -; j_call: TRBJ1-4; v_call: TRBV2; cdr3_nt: TGTGCCAGCAGTGCTACAGGAAAGTTAGCTAATGAAAAACTGTTTTTT; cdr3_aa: CASSATGKLANEKLFF